This passage covers 15 T cell receptor beta chains from one sample sequenced in a study of blood T cell repertoires in COVID-19 (dated by TCRdb to the early 2020s). Library preparation used the immunoSEQ multiplex PCR assay. Entries here come from immuneACCESS through TCRdb and include only in-frame sequences with V and J called. Some clones fail to appear in such tables; in the studies checked, an unresolved V gene covers under half of the shortfall, and the cause of the remainder is unknown. The sample data list fewer than 500,000 clones, and 75% to 90% of these were observed just once. 0.7% of the sample comes from the top ten. Sample: PBMCs or T cells enriched from blood (not recorded which). The source of these receptors is a young woman who had recovered from COVID-19.

The chain couples TRBV6-4 to TRBJ1-2; 9 nucleotides match TRBD1. CDR1 is MRHNA and CDR2 is SNTAGT in the germline V gene. Trimming at V came to 9 bases and at J to 2 bases, leaving 10 bases not matched to a gene. This CDR3 region has 15 residues. This CDR3 is CARIRDRVKNYGYTF. The DNA for the CDR3 is TGTGCCAGAATCCGGGACAGGGTCAAAAACTATGGCTACACCTTC.

The J gene is TRBJ1-5, the V gene TRBV6-5; D is unresolved. In germline, CDR1 is MNHEY, CDR2 SVGAGI. This CDR3 spans 15 amino acids. V gave up 5 bases and J gave up 2 bases, with 13 bases separating them. The CDR3 region is CASSPREPGNQPQHF. The DNA for the CDR3 is TGTGCCAGCAGTCCCCGAGAGCCTGGCAATCAGCCCCAGCATTTT.

The rearrangement links TRBV4-2 to TRBJ2-3; 8 bases line up with TRBD2. In germline, CDR1 is LGHNA, CDR2 YNFKEQ. CDR3 length equals 15 residues. The ends lost 0 bases at V and 5 bases at J; junction bases unmatched: 4. The CDR3 reads CASSQDYRGGDTQYF. The CDR3 nucleotides are TGTGCCAGCAGCCAAGATTATCGGGGGGGAGATACGCAGTATTTT.

The chain carries TRBV7-9 and TRBJ1-4; TRBD1 matches at 9 bases. V shed 5 bases and J 6 bases; nucleotides not matched to a gene: 7. This CDR3 is 15 amino acids long. Germline CDR1 reads SEHNR; CDR2 reads FQNEAQ (reference sequence). The CDR3 nucleotides are TGTGCCAGCAGCGCTTACAGGGGGCGGGATGAAAAACTGTTTTTT. Its protein product is CASSAYRGRDEKLFF.

The V gene is TRBV30, the J gene TRBJ2-1; no firm D call. Germline CDR1 reads GTSNPN; CDR2 reads SVGIG (reference sequence). The V end was cut by 2 bases, the J end by 8 bases, with 7 bases between. CDR3 length: 11 residues. The CDR3 is CAWSPVHEQFF. The CDR3 coding sequence is TGTGCCTGGAGTCCGGTCCATGAGCAGTTCTTC.

This clone was seen once. The rearrangement uses TRBV5-6 and TRBJ2-5, with 8 bases fitting TRBD2. V shed 3 bases, J shed 4 bases, and the junction held 8 bases outside the gene matches. This CDR3 has 15 residues. CDR1 is SGHDT and CDR2 is YYEEEE in the germline V gene. In DNA form, the CDR3 reads TGTGCCAGCAGCTCCCCCTCGGGGGGGGGAGAGACCCAGTACTTC. Protein sequence: CASSSPSGGGETQYF.

This clone was seen once. The J gene is TRBJ2-1, the V gene TRBV16; a weak D match, TRBD1 (6 bases). V was shortened by 6 bases and J by 0 bases, with 9 bases between the two germline ends. The length of the CDR3 is 14 residues. Germline values: CDR1 KGHSY, CDR2 FQNENV. This CDR3 is CASSYRDSYNEQFF. The CDR3 nucleotides are TGTGCCAGCAGTTACAGGGACTCCTACAATGAGCAGTTCTTC.

The chain carries TRBV28 and TRBJ1-5; 7 bases fit TRBD1. CDR3 length equals 16 residues. In germline, CDR1 is MDHEN, CDR2 SYDVKM. V lost 6 bases, J lost 3 bases, and 11 bases stayed unmatched. CDR3 protein: CASRKTGVRDNQPQHF. The CDR3 DNA sequence: TGTGCCAGCAGAAAAACAGGGGTTAGAGACAATCAGCCCCAGCATTTT. The full variable domain, with the rest looked up from reference TRBV28 and TRBJ1-5, is DVKVTQSSRYLVKRTGEKVFLECVQDMDHENMFWYRQDPGLGLRLIYFSYDVKMKEKGDIPEGYSVSREKKERFSLILESASTNQTSMYLCASRKTGVRDNQPQHFGDGTRLSIL.

This clone was observed a single time. This chain connects TRBV11-2 to TRBJ1-1, with a weak D call TRBD1 (6 bases). This CDR3 spans 11 amino acids. From germline, CDR1 is SGHAT and CDR2 FQNNGV. The V end lost 0 bases, the J end lost 11 bases, and 7 bases lay between the germline ends. The CDR3 DNA is TGTGCCAGCAGCTTAGAGGGGGCCGCTTTCTTT. Its protein product is CASSLEGAAFF.

The chain employs TRBV4-1 and TRBJ1-2; possible D gene TRBD1, 5 bases. The CDR3 runs 16 residues. Trimming cost V 0 bases and J 3 bases, with 14 bases left between them. Germline assignment: CDR1 MGHRA and CDR2 YSYEKL. The CDR3 here is CASSQEQAADYYGYTF. The CDR3 DNA follows: TGCGCCAGCAGCCAAGAACAGGCGGCCGATTACTATGGCTACACCTTC.

The CDR3 loop reads CASRLNPPRTGLVGTEAFF. The DNA for the CDR3 is TGTGCAAGTCGCCTCAATCCCCCCCGAACAGGGTTAGTTGGCACTGAAGCTTTCTTT. The V and J genes are TRBV12-2 and TRBJ1-1; TRBD1 was called by the table and not checked on the DNA. TRBV12-2 is a pseudogene segment. This CDR3 is built from 19 residues.

This clone was seen a handful of times. CDR3: CASSLNFLGTSTDTQYF. The CDR3 DNA sequence: TGTGCCAGCAGCTTAAATTTTTTGGGGACTAGCACAGATACGCAGTATTTT. The V call is TRBV7-9, the J call TRBJ2-3, with a weak D call TRBD2 (6 bases). Trimming pared 2 bases from V and 0 bases from J, leaving 15 bases between. This CDR3 comprises 17 residues. CDR1 is SEHNR and CDR2 is FQNEAQ in the germline V gene (reference sequence).

This sequence joins TRBV5-1 and TRBJ2-6; D is uncertain. Germline V CDR1 and CDR2: SGHRS, YFSETQ. Trimming stripped 4 bases from V and 2 bases from J, with 13 bases between. There are 16 residues in the CDR3. CDR3 bases: TGCGCCAGCAGCGCCGAGACTCTCGCTGGGGCCAACGTCCTGACTTTC. Its protein is CASSAETLAGANVLTF.

V usage is TRBV6-5 and J usage is TRBJ1-1; unclear D gene. The V end was cut by 6 bases, the J end by 5 bases, with 13 bases between. Germline V gives CDR1 MNHEY, CDR2 SVGAGI. There are 13 residues in the CDR3. In DNA form, the CDR3 reads TGTGCCAGCAGATCATCCGGCGGGACTGAAGCTTTCTTT. It is translated as CASRSSGGTEAFF.

This chain links TRBV2 with TRBJ2-3; the D is unclear. CDR3 length: 14 amino acids. Trimming removed 6 bases at V and 2 bases at J, with 12 bases between. Looked up from germline, CDR1 is SNHLY and CDR2 is FYNNEI. The CDR3 spells CASSGGPYTDTQYF. The CDR3 DNA follows: TGTGCCAGCAGCGGCGGCCCGTACACAGATACGCAGTATTTT.